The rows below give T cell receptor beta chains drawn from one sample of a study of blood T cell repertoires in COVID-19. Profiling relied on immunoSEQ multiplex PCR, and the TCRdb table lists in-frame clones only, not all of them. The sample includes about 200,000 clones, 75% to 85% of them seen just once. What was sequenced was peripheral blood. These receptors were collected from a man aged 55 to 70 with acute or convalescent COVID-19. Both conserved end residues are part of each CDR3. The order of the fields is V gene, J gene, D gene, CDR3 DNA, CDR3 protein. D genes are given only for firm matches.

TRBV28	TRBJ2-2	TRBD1	TGTGCCAGCAGTTTAGACCCAGGGGGCGCAGACACCGGGGAGCTGTTTTTT	CASSLDPGGADTGELFF
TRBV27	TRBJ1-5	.	TGTGCCAGCAGTTTTATCCGGGGTGGGAATCAGCCCCAGCATTTT	CASSFIRGGNQPQHF
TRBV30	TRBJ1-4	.	TGTGCCTGGAGGGACTACCTTCACCGAAAACTGTTTTTT	CAWRDYLHRKLFF
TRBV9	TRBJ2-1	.	TGTGCCAGCAGCGTAGACTACGCCCGCTCCTACAATGAGCAGTTCTTC	CASSVDYARSYNEQFF
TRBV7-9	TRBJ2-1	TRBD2	TGTGCCAGCAGGAGGTGGGGACTAGCGGGGGGACGAAACCTTGATGAGCAGTTCTTC	CASRRWGLAGGRNLDEQFF
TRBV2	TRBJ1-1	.	TGTGCCAGTACACCCCCCATAGAACTAACAGGGGCTTTCTTT	CASTPPIELTGAFF
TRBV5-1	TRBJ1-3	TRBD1	TGCGCCAGCAGCTTGTCTCGGCAGGGGGCATCAGGAAACACCATATATTTT	CASSLSRQGASGNTIYF
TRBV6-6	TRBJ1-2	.	TGTGCCAGCAGTTACTCCCCCGAGAATGGCTACACCTTC	CASSYSPENGYTF
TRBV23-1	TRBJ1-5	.	TGCGCCAGCAGTCAATCTACGGGGAATCAGCCCCAGCATTTT	CASSQSTGNQPQHF
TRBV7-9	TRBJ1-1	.	TGTGCCAGCAGCTTAGGCCGACAGTTCAACACTGAAGCTTTCTTT	CASSLGRQFNTEAFF
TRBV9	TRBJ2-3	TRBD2	TGTGCCAGCAGCGCCGGGACTAGCGGGGGGGCAGATACGCAGTATTTT	CASSAGTSGGADTQYF
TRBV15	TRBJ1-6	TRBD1	TGTGCCACCAGTCGCACCCCTACCGGGACAGTAAATTCACCCCTCCACTTT	CATSRTPTGTVNSPLHF
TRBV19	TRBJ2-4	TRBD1	TGTGCCAGTAGTACAGGGGGAGTAGCCAAAAACATTCAGTACTTC	CASSTGGVAKNIQYF
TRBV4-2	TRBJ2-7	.	TGTGCCAGCAGCCCAGAAGTGGGGCCAGCAACTATCTCCTACGAGCAGTACTTC	CASSPEVGPATISYEQYF
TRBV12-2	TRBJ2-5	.	TGTGCAAGTCGCTTACGAGGAAGGGGGGGCCGGAGGTCACACCCAAAAGAGACCCAGTACTTC	CASRLRGRGGRRSHPKETQYF